This T cell receptor beta chain was recorded in a study of cytomegalovirus exposure and HLA in healthy donors. The PCR ran on 60 Vbeta and 13 Jbeta primers. Generated by immunoSEQ multiplex PCR, the TCRdb table keeps only in-frame clones and is missing some. Found here are approximately 260,000 clones, around nine tenths of them singletons; the top ten hold 1.7%. In its sample, this clone was seen once. Its target is unknown. Overall study findings and caveats: Rarity held for most TCR sequences, but there were some public TCRs that occurred in many donors. There were reportedly fewer N-insertions in an Asian-associated ancestry cluster than the roughly 610-donor mean, in a later analysis. Later analysis showed most CMV-associated TCR beta chains appearing HLA-restricted.

Germline V CDR1 and CDR2: WSHSY, SAAADI. V trimming: 0 bases; J trimming: 2 bases; junction bases outside the gene matches: 3. This CDR3 contains 15 residues. This clonotype was sampled from a girl aged 2-9 years in good health and CMV-seronegative. The sequencing sample was made of PBMCs. The chain employs TRBV10-2 and TRBJ2-7; 8 positions agree with TRBD2. The CDR3 loop is CASSESGGATYEQYF. In nucleotides, the CDR3 is TGCGCCAGCAGTGAGTCCGGGGGGGCTACCTACGAGCAGTACTTC.